This T cell receptor (beta chain) was sequenced in a study of T cells after yellow fever vaccination. The study, taken as a whole, reports: Bulk-population clonotypes that are abundant could appear as contaminants in FACS-sorted repertoires.

About this clonotype itself: Its target is unknown.

5'RACE template switching generated TCR cDNA, adding a universal primer site and UMIs. TCRdb used MiXCR to reprocess the 5' RACE reads, holding one entry per CDR3 protein. The table lists approximately 90,000 distinct CDR3 sequences, less than 6% of them singletons. V gave up 1 base and J gave up 1 base, with 13 bases separating them. The CDR3 is 15 amino acids. From germline, CDR1 is DFQATT and CDR2 SNEGSKA (reference sequence). The origin of this receptor is a man aged 18 to 29 who received the YFV17D yellow fever vaccine. V gene TRBV20-1 combines with J gene TRBJ1-1, with TRBD1 as a possible D gene (6 bases). This specimen consisted of CD8+ T cells sorted from PBMCs, obtained 10 days after the yellow fever booster vaccination. CDR3 in amino acids: CSARAVDRRNTEAFF. In DNA, the CDR3 is TGCAGTGCTAGAGCGGTCGACAGGCGGAACACTGAAGCTTTCTTT.